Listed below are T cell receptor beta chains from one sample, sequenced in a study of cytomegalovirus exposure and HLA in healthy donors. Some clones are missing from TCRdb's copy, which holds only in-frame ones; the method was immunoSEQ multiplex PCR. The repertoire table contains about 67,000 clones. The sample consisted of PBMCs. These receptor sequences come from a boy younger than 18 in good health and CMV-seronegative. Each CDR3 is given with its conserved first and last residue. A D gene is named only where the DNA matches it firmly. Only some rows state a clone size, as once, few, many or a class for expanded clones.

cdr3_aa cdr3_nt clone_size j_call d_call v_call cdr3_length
CASSIGDMNTEAFF TGTGCCAGTAGTATCGGAGATATGAACACTGAAGCTTTCTTT - TRBJ1-1 - TRBV19 14
CASSFSRRAEQFF TGTGCCAGCAGTTTTTCGAGGAGGGCTGAGCAGTTCTTC - TRBJ2-1 - TRBV27 13
CASMHRGSRYGYTF TGTGCCAGCATGCATCGGGGATCACGGTATGGCTACACCTTC - TRBJ1-2 - TRBV6-1 14
CASSPTSGGVNEQYF TGTGCCAGCAGTCCCACCTCAGGGGGAGTCAACGAGCAGTACTTC - TRBJ2-7 TRBD1 TRBV6-1 15
CASSSNRQLLNEKLFF TGTGCCAGCAGCTCAAATCGACAGCTGCTTAATGAAAAACTGTTTTTT medium-sized TRBJ1-4 - TRBV5-4 16
CATPLFSGLAGDGSYEQYF TGCGCCACCCCCTTGTTTTCGGGACTAGCGGGGGACGGCTCCTACGAGCAGTACTTC - TRBJ2-7 TRBD2 TRBV5-1 19
CASSYGDSNTEAFF TGTGCCAGCAGTTACGGGGACTCGAACACTGAAGCTTTCTTT - TRBJ1-1 - TRBV6-5 14
CASSLGLARALAKNIQYF TGCGCCAGCAGCTTGGGACTAGCGCGAGCCTTAGCCAAAAACATTCAGTACTTC - TRBJ2-4 TRBD2 TRBV4-1 18
CASSPMIWTEAPSGNTIYF TGTGCCAGCAGCCCAATGATATGGACTGAGGCTCCTTCTGGAAACACCATATATTTT - TRBJ1-3 - TRBV14 19
CASSENLGVVPEAFF TGTGCCAGCAGTGAAAATTTAGGGGTTGTGCCTGAAGCTTTCTTT - TRBJ1-1 - TRBV6-1 15
CASSLGQGRSETQYF TGTGCCAGCTCCCTTGGACAGGGAAGATCGGAGACCCAGTACTTC - TRBJ2-5 TRBD1 TRBV18 15
CASRKFRGVGELFF TGTGCCAGCAGGAAATTCCGGGGAGTCGGGGAGCTGTTTTTT - TRBJ2-2 - TRBV27 14
CASSPQGRTNYGYTF TGTGCCAGCAGCCCCCAAGGGAGGACTAACTATGGCTACACCTTC - TRBJ1-2 - TRBV9 15
CASSPMAGAGEKLFF TGTGCCAGCAGCCCCATGGCAGGGGCGGGTGAAAAACTGTTTTTT - TRBJ1-4 - TRBV27 15
CASSSLASEPTYEQYF TGCGCCAGCAGCTCTTTAGCTAGCGAACCTACCTACGAGCAGTACTTC - TRBJ2-7 - TRBV5-1 16
CASSWDIQTNTEAFF TGCGCCAGCAGCTGGGACATCCAGACGAACACTGAAGCTTTCTTT - TRBJ1-1 - TRBV5-1 15
CASSRDNPFNQPQHF TGCGCCAGCAGCCGAGACAACCCATTTAATCAGCCCCAGCATTTT - TRBJ1-5 - TRBV5-1 15
CASCGGVGGYTF TGTGCCAGCTGTGGGGGGGTAGGAGGCTACACCTTC - TRBJ1-2 - TRBV6-1 12
CASSEGLAFNEQFF TGTGCCAGCAGTGAGGGACTAGCCTTCAATGAGCAGTTCTTC - TRBJ2-1 TRBD2 TRBV6-5 14
CASSAGQTYEQYF TGTGCCAGCAGTGCGGGACAGACTTACGAGCAGTACTTC - TRBJ2-7 TRBD1 TRBV6-1 13
CASSEVGDRGQKLFF TGTGCCAGCAGTGAAGTAGGGGACAGGGGGCAAAAACTGTTTTTT - TRBJ1-4 TRBD1 TRBV2 15
CASSSPGFRYEQYF TGTGCCAGCAGTTCACCAGGGTTTCGCTACGAGCAGTACTTC - TRBJ2-7 - TRBV27 14
CASKYGDRPYF TGTGCCAGCAAGTATGGGGACAGGCCCTACTTC - TRBJ2-7 TRBD1 TRBV14 11
CASGLGTGPDTQYF TGTGCCAGCGGATTAGGGACAGGGCCAGATACGCAGTATTTT - TRBJ2-3 TRBD1 TRBV9 14
CASSSLAGESYEQYF TGTGCCAGCAGCTCCCTAGCGGGAGAATCCTACGAGCAGTACTTC - TRBJ2-7 TRBD2 TRBV7-3 15
CASSLSIAGSSYNEQFF TGTGCCAGCAGCCTAAGTATAGCGGGGAGCTCCTACAATGAGCAGTTCTTC - TRBJ2-1 TRBD2 TRBV7-6 17
CASSLGAGGLISYGYTF TGTGCCAGCAGCTTAGGGGCAGGGGGCCTTATTTCCTATGGCTACACCTTC - TRBJ1-2 TRBD1 TRBV11-2 17
CASSFERQTSRYEQYF TGTGCCAGCAGTTTTGAGCGTCAGACTAGTCGGTACGAGCAGTACTTC - TRBJ2-7 - TRBV27 16
CASSQSAGDTNYGYTF TGTGCCAGCAGCCAATCAGCGGGGGATACTAACTATGGCTACACCTTC - TRBJ1-2 - TRBV4-2 16
CASNLRGGYEQYF TGTGCCAGCAACTTGAGGGGAGGCTACGAGCAGTACTTC - TRBJ2-7 - TRBV7-9 13
CASSLNSGGGHNEQFF TGTGCCAGCAGCCTAAATAGCGGGGGGGGCCACAATGAGCAGTTCTTC - TRBJ2-1 TRBD2 TRBV7-2 16
CASSRGQTQETQYF TGTGCCAGCAGCCGGGGACAGACCCAAGAGACCCAGTACTTC - TRBJ2-5 TRBD1 TRBV6-6 14
CASSLGTAAPQAFF TGTGCCAGCAGCTTAGGGACAGCGGCCCCCCAAGCTTTCTTT - TRBJ1-1 - TRBV7-9 14
CASSLRQGDDEQYF TGTGCCAGCAGTTTACGACAGGGGGATGACGAGCAGTACTTC - TRBJ2-7 TRBD1 TRBV27 14
CASSSRWQAEQFF TGTGCCAGCAGCTCCCGCTGGCAGGCTGAGCAGTTCTTC - TRBJ2-1 - TRBV11-2 13
CASSLMSSGGEETQYF TGCGCCAGCAGCTTGATGTCTAGCGGGGGAGAAGAGACCCAGTACTTC - TRBJ2-5 TRBD2 TRBV5-1 16
CASSVAGTGETGNTIYF TGTGCCAGCAGCGTAGCAGGGACAGGGGAAACTGGAAACACCATATATTTT - TRBJ1-3 TRBD1 TRBV9 17
CAWGVDKNTEAFF TGTGCCTGGGGGGTGGACAAGAACACTGAAGCTTTCTTT - TRBJ1-1 - TRBV30 13
CASSWTGDNTGELFF TGTGCCAGCAGTTGGACGGGGGACAACACCGGGGAGCTGTTTTTT - TRBJ2-2 - TRBV6-6 15
CASSLDRYEQYF TGTGCCAGCAGCTTGGACAGATACGAGCAGTACTTC - TRBJ2-7 - TRBV5-6 12
CASSLSPTGALTDTQYF TGTGCCAGCAGCTTGTCTCCAACCGGAGCCCTCACAGATACGCAGTATTTT - TRBJ2-3 - TRBV5-8 17
CASSYSSGGYTF TGTGCCAGCAGTTACTCATCAGGCGGCTACACCTTC - TRBJ1-2 - TRBV6-5 12
CASSLRLAGAQETQYF TGTGCCAGCAGCTTGCGCCTAGCGGGAGCCCAAGAGACCCAGTACTTC - TRBJ2-5 TRBD2 TRBV5-6 16